This entry lists 13 T cell receptor beta chains sequenced from one sample in a study of CD8+CD57+ T cells in acquired aplastic anemia. The patients chosen for sequencing had shown expansion of CD8+CD57+ cells (detected by flow cytometry). TCR beta VDJ and CDR3 were profiled, and genomic DNA was the template. Using its own MiXCR run on the reads, TCRdb lists one record per CDR3 protein. The table includes approximately 130,000 distinct CDR3 sequences, 40% detected once. Material for sequencing was sorted CD4+, CD8+, or CD8+CD57+ T cells (not recorded which) from PBMCs. These receptors came from a human donor with aplastic anemia.

The chain has TRBV15 and TRBJ2-7; maybe TRBD1 (5 bases). The CDR3 is 14 residues long. Germline V lookup: CDR1 LNHNV, CDR2 YYDKDF (reference sequence). Trimming removed 1 base at V and 2 bases at J, with 9 bases between. In DNA form, the CDR3 reads TGTGCCACCAGCAGAGCTGGACATGCCTACGAGCAGTACTTC. Its translation: CATSRAGHAYEQYF.

This clonotype was counted between two and nine times. The genes are TRBV12-3 or TRBV12-4 and TRBJ2-2, with 13 bases identical to TRBD2. V dropped 6 bases and J dropped 7; count of bases not matched to a gene: 8. The CDR3 has 16 residues. The CDR3 here is CASRSLAGGPIGELFF. The CDR3 DNA reads as TGTGCCAGCAGATCACTAGCGGGGGGGCCCATCGGGGAGCTGTTTTTT.

As regards this clonotype: This could be a read error, since a much larger clone is one nucleotide away. The J gene is TRBJ2-3, the V gene TRBV20-1, with 7 nucleotides matching TRBD2. Germline V gene lookup returns CDR1 DFQATT and CDR2 SNEGSKA (reference sequence). The CDR3 covers 16 residues. CDR3 loop: CSARDRSGVLTDTQNF. The CDR3 DNA follows: TGCAGTGCTAGAGATAGGAGCGGGGTTTTGACAGATACGCAGAATTTT.

The chain joins TRBV6-2 or TRBV6-3 to TRBJ2-6; 7 bases align to TRBD1. With 0 bases clipped from V and 0 bases from J, the junction kept 5 bases outside the gene matches. The CDR3 totals 18 residues. CDR1 is MNHEY and CDR2 is SVGEGT in the germline V gene. CDR3 loop: CASSYSRGGSSGANVLTF. CDR3 nucleotides: TGTGCCAGCAGTTACTCGAGAGGGGGCTCCTCTGGGGCCAACGTCCTGACTTTC.

V usage is TRBV7-3 and J usage is TRBJ2-3; no clear D. V was shortened by 6 bases and J by 2 bases, with 15 bases between the two germline ends. The CDR3 has 15 residues. Germline-derived CDR1 and CDR2 are SGHTA and FQGTGA. CDR3 in DNA: TGTGCCAGCAGTTCCAACTCCGCAGCCACAGATACGCAGTATTTT. Translation gives CASSSNSAATDTQYF.

This clonotype was seen at least ten times. This chain links TRBV19 with TRBJ1-2; maybe TRBD1 (5 bases). V gave up 3 bases and J gave up 2 bases, with 13 bases separating them. This CDR3 comprises 15 residues. Per germline, CDR1 LNHDA and CDR2 SQIVND (reference sequence). CDR3 protein: CASSIRGPRNYGYTF. The CDR3 DNA sequence: TGTGCCAGTAGTATTAGGGGACCCCGCAACTATGGCTACACCTTC. Using reference TRBV19 and TRBJ1-2 for the parts outside the CDR3, the full variable domain is DGGITQSPKYLFRKEGQNVTLSCEQNLNHDAMYWYRQDPGQGLRLIYYSQIVNDFQKGDIAEGYSVSREKKESFPLTVTSAQKNPTAFYLCASSIRGPRNYGYTFGSGTRLTVV.

The sample holds many counts of this clonotype. The chain is built from TRBV20-1 and TRBJ1-6, with 7 positions matching TRBD1. Germline assignment: CDR1 DFQATT and CDR2 SNEGSKA (reference sequence). V was clipped by 3 bases and J by 3 bases; unmatched bases: 5. The CDR3 is 15 residues long. CDR3 coding DNA: TGCAGTGCTAGGGAGGGGGCCCACTATAATTCACCCCTCCACTTT. The encoded protein is CSAREGAHYNSPLHF.

This clonotype appeared many times. The chain employs TRBV20-1 and TRBJ2-1, with 12 bases fitting TRBD2. The CDR3 runs 15 residues. J gave up 2 bases and V 5 bases, and 4 bases lay outside the gene matches. CDR1 and CDR2 from the germline V gene are DFQATT and SNEGSKA (reference sequence). The CDR3 bases are TGCAGTGCTGCCCGACTAGCGGGGGCCTACAATGAGCAGTTCTTC. It translates to CSAARLAGAYNEQFF.

This clonotype showed up many times. This chain connects TRBV5-6 to TRBJ1-5; 10 bases line up with TRBD1. This CDR3 comprises 16 residues. The V and J ends lost 3 bases and 7 bases, in that order; junction bases with no gene match: 10. Germline V CDR1 and CDR2: SGHDT, YYEEEE. This CDR3 is CASSSWGTGAGQPQHF. DNA for the CDR3: TGTGCCAGCAGCTCATGGGGGACAGGGGCAGGACAGCCCCAGCATTTT.

This clonotype was seen more than once but under ten times. V gene TRBV24-1 combines with J gene TRBJ2-1; 10 positions agree with TRBD2. The CDR3 covers 18 residues. Germline V gene sequence: CDR1 KGHDR, CDR2 SFDVKD. V was clipped by 6 bases and J by 2 bases; unmatched bases: 12. CDR3 bases: TGTGCCACCAGTCCCTCTTATATGAGCGGGGGGGCCTACAATGAGCAGTTCTTC. It is translated as CATSPSYMSGGAYNEQFF.

This clonotype was counted between two and nine times. This chain connects TRBV4-2 to TRBJ2-3; D perhaps matches TRBD2 (5 bases). The germline gives CDR1 LGHNA, CDR2 YNFKEQ. The CDR3 runs to 15 residues. The V end lost 4 bases, the J end lost 4 bases, and 15 bases lay between the germline ends. The CDR3 DNA reads as TGTGCCAGCAGCCCCACCTTTGGGAGTTCAGATACGCAGTATTTT. Amino acid sequence: CASSPTFGSSDTQYF.

This clonotype was counted many times. The chain recombines TRBV7-9 with TRBJ2-3, with D possibly being TRBD1 (5 bases). Trimming stripped 7 bases from V and 1 base from J, with 9 bases between. CDR3 length: 13 residues. CDR1 and CDR2 (germline): SEHNR, FQNEAQ (reference sequence). CDR3 protein: CASIGARTDTQYF. The CDR3 DNA is TGTGCCAGCATAGGGGCGCGCACAGATACGCAGTATTTT.

The chain combines TRBV30 with TRBJ1-3; possible D gene TRBD1, 6 bases. The CDR3 loop spans 16 amino acids. Germline V gives CDR1 GTSNPN, CDR2 SVGIG (reference sequence). Trimming pared 2 bases from V and 0 bases from J, leaving 14 bases between. In DNA form, the CDR3 reads TGTGCCTGGAGTCTGGACAGCTCCTTCTCTGGAAACACCATATATTTT. Protein product: CAWSLDSSFSGNTIYF.